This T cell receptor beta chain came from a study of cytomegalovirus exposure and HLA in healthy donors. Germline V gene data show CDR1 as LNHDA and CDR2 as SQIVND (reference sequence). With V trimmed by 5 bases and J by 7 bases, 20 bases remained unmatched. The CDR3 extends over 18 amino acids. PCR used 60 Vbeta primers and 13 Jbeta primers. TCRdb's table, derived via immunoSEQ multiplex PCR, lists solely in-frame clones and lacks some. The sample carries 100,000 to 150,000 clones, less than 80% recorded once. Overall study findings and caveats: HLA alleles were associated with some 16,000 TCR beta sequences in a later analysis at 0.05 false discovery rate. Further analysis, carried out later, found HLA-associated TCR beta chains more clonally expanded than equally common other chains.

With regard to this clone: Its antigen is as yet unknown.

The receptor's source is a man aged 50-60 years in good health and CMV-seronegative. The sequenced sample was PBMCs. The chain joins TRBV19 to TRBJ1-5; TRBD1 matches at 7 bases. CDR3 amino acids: CASSRLLGQASVEQPQHF. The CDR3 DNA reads TGTGCCAGTAGTCGCCTCCTCGGACAGGCTTCTGTGGAGCAGCCCCAGCATTTT.